This TCR beta chain derives from a study of cytomegalovirus exposure and HLA in healthy donors. In the study overall: An analysis done earlier identified some 120 million unique TCR beta sequences from roughly 190 million T cells.

This PCR relied on a set of 60 Vbeta primers and 13 Jbeta primers. Clones were read by immunoSEQ multiplex PCR, and TCRdb kept only the in-frame ones, dropping some. This table holds approximately 100,000 clones, 75% to 80% found once. The V and J ends lost 4 bases and 1 base, in that order; junction bases with no gene match: 8. CDR3 length equals 18 residues. Germline V gene sequence: CDR1 SGHRS, CDR2 YFSETQ. Comment on this clone: What it binds is not known.

Study-level results: The study dropped some indistinguishable V segments, TRBV6-2 and TRBV6-3 among them.

Sequencing was done on a sample of PBMCs. This sequence joins TRBV5-1 and TRBJ2-4; 13 nucleotides agree with TRBD2. The receptor was derived from a man aged 55 to 69 in good health and CMV-seropositive. CDR3 in amino acids: CASSVTSGGAGAKNIQYF. CDR3 nucleotides: TGCGCCAGCAGCGTCACTAGCGGGGGGGCGGGGGCCAAAAACATTCAGTACTTC.